This entry lists 27 T cell receptor beta chains sequenced from one sample in a study of OX40 agonist ivuxolimab in advanced cancers. Clones were read by immunoSEQ multiplex PCR, and TCRdb kept only the in-frame ones, dropping some. In the table there are 30,000 to 45,000 clones, approximately 72% of which are singletons. The sequencing here drew on CD4+ or CD8+ T cells sorted from blood, taken in a trial of the OX40 agonist ivuxolimab. These receptors came from an adult with an advanced solid tumor such as melanoma, head and neck, liver or kidney cancer.

The chain couples TRBV30 to TRBJ2-5, with a possible D match to TRBD2 (5 bases). The J call may be wrong; the DNA end is better matched by TRBJ2-7. CDR3 length: 14 residues. Germline V gene lookup returns CDR1 GTSNPN and CDR2 SVGIG (reference sequence). The CDR3 region is CAWSPTRARYEQYF. CDR3 sequence (DNA): TGTGCCTGGAGTCCAACTAGGGCGAGGTACGAGCAGTACTTC.

This clone was picked up one time. The CDR3 DNA follows: TGTGCCAGCACCTCCGGGACTAGCTCGGGCAATGAGCAGTTCTTC. Amino acids: CASTSGTSSGNEQFF. The V call is TRBV2, the J call TRBJ2-1; 9 bases fit TRBD2. V trimming: 7 bases; J trimming: 6 bases; junction bases outside the gene matches: 10. From germline, CDR1 is SNHLY and CDR2 FYNNEI. The CDR3 totals 15 residues.

This clone is a singleton in its sample. The chain recombines TRBV10-1 with TRBJ2-3; D ambiguous. Trimming took 3 bases from V and 9 from J, leaving 13 bases between them. The CDR3 is made up of 13 amino acids. Per germline, CDR1 WNHNN and CDR2 SYGVQD (reference sequence). The CDR3 coding sequence is TGCGCCAGCAGTGAAGGTTTTACACGAACGCAGTATTTT. Amino acid sequence: CASSEGFTRTQYF.

The rearrangement joins TRBV19 to TRBJ2-2, with 11 bases lining up with TRBD1. V was pared by 10 bases and J by 1 base, with 8 bases of the junction left unmatched. Germline values: CDR1 LNHDA, CDR2 SQIVND (reference sequence). The CDR3 runs to 16 residues. The CDR3 DNA reads TGTGCCACTAAAAGGACAGGGGGCTGGAACACCGGGGAGCTGTTTTTT. Translating it yields CATKRTGGWNTGELFF.

For the CDR3, the DNA is TGTGCCAGCTCACGACAGCGGGGAGATACAGATACGCAGTATTTT. Its translation: CASSRQRGDTDTQYF. The gene calls are TRBV18 and TRBJ2-3, with 7 bases matching TRBD2. After removal of 4 bases from V and 3 bases from J, the junction contained 7 bases not matched to a gene. Germline values: CDR1 KGHSH, CDR2 LQKENI. The CDR3 is 15 amino acids. The variable domain in full, with the rest retrieved from reference TRBV18 and TRBJ2-3, is NAGVMQNPRHLVRRRGQEARLRCSPMKGHSHVYWYRQLPEEGLKFMVYLQKENIIDESGMPKERFSAEFPKEGPSILRIQQVVRGDSAAYFCASSRQRGDTDTQYFGPGTRLTVL.

This chain uses TRBV6-1 with TRBJ2-7; tentative D call: TRBD1 (5 bases). Trimming cost V 1 base and J 0 bases, with 13 bases left between them. This CDR3 region has 16 residues. Germline values: CDR1 MNHNS, CDR2 SASEGT. The CDR3 loop is CASSEEAGISSYEQYF. The CDR3 DNA is TGTGCCAGCAGTGAAGAAGCAGGGATAAGCTCCTACGAGCAGTACTTC.

The chain links TRBV12-5 to TRBJ2-7, with D unresolved. V lost 6 bases and J 5 bases, leaving 11 bases between the germline ends. Germline V gene data show CDR1 as LGHNT and CDR2 as FRNRAP. The CDR3 runs 12 residues. DNA for the CDR3: TGTGCTAGTGGCTTTACCGCCAACGAGCAGTACTTC. It codes for CASGFTANEQYF.

The V gene is TRBV7-9, the J gene TRBJ2-7; 8 nucleotides match TRBD1. Unmatched junction bases numbered 25, after V lost 5 bases and J lost 7 bases. This CDR3 has 19 residues. CDR1 SEHNR and CDR2 FQNEAQ come from the germline V gene (reference sequence). The CDR3 loop reads CASSQTGVGGQGRLREQYF. The CDR3 DNA reads as TGTGCCAGCAGCCAAACGGGGGTGGGAGGACAGGGCCGCCTTCGGGAGCAGTACTTC.

CDR3 region: CASSQGGVSVGSYNEQFF. The CDR3 region has the DNA TGCGCCAGCAGCCAAGGGGGGGTTAGCGTCGGCTCCTACAATGAGCAGTTCTTC. The rearrangement uses TRBV4-1 and TRBJ2-1; possibly TRBD2 for D (6 bases). The germline V and J ends were trimmed by 1 base and 0 bases, with 16 bases remaining between them. Looked up from germline, CDR1 is MGHRA and CDR2 is YSYEKL. The CDR3 runs 18 residues.

The chain uses TRBV7-2 and TRBJ2-7; tentative D call: TRBD1 (6 bases). The germline gives CDR1 SGHTA, CDR2 FQGNSA. Trimming removed 4 bases at V and 0 bases at J, with 13 bases between. This CDR3 spans 15 amino acids. DNA for the CDR3: TGTGCCAGCAGCTCTGACAGGAGTAGCTCCTACGAGCAGTACTTC. Translating it yields CASSSDRSSSYEQYF.

This clone was counted only a few times. The chain combines TRBV9 with TRBJ1-2; 9 bases are shared with TRBD1. CDR3 size: 15 residues. Germline values: CDR1 SGDLS, CDR2 YYNGEE. V lost 2 bases and J lost 4; bases outside the gene matches: 6. The CDR3 DNA reads as TGTGCCAGCAGCGTTCCCTTGACAGGGGGCTATGGCTACACCTTC. Its translation: CASSVPLTGGYGYTF.

The chain recombines TRBV6-5 with TRBJ1-4; TRBD1 matches at 10 bases. Trimming cost V 6 bases and J 10 bases; bases outside gene matches: 8. CDR1 and CDR2 from the germline V gene are MNHEY and SVGAGI. This CDR3 is 14 amino acids long. The CDR3 DNA follows: TGTGCCAGCAGACTTGGGACAGGGGTCGGAAAACTGTTTTTT. Its translation: CASRLGTGVGKLFF.

The chain carries TRBV18 and TRBJ1-5, with 7 nucleotides matching TRBD1. With 4 bases clipped from V and 4 bases from J, the junction kept 7 bases outside the gene matches. Germline V lookup: CDR1 KGHSH, CDR2 LQKENI. The length of the CDR3 is 15 residues. CDR3: CASSLTGTENQPQHF. The CDR3 DNA reads as TGTGCCAGCTCACTAACGGGGACAGAGAATCAGCCCCAGCATTTT.

The chain has TRBV7-3 and TRBJ2-3, with D unresolved. The CDR3 loop spans 13 amino acids. Germline lookup yields CDR1 SGHTA and CDR2 FQGTGA. Between the trimmed V and J ends, which lost 0 bases and 2 bases, there was a span of 3 bases. This CDR3 is CASSLTYTDTQYF. The CDR3 nucleotides read TGTGCCAGCAGCTTAACGTACACAGATACGCAGTATTTT.

The chain links TRBV4-2 to TRBJ2-3; 11 positions agree with TRBD2. The CDR3 loop spans 16 amino acids. Per the germline V gene, CDR1 is LGHNA and CDR2 is YNFKEQ. J was trimmed by 5 bases and V by 1 base; bases with no gene match: 5. The CDR3 coding sequence is TGTGCCAGCAGCCAAGGAATAGCGGGGGGGCGAGATACGCAGTATTTT. Translating gives CASSQGIAGGRDTQYF.

CDR3 DNA: TGTGCCAGCAGCTTGGCCAAGGGGGGGGAGACCCAGTACTTC. It is translated as CASSLAKGGETQYF. The genes are TRBV5-6 and TRBJ2-5, with a weak D call TRBD2 (7 bases). From germline, CDR1 is SGHDT and CDR2 YYEEEE. The CDR3 totals 14 residues. The V gene lost 0 bases and the J gene lost 5 bases, with 11 bases spanning the gap.

V and J are TRBV7-2 and TRBJ2-7, with TRBD2 as a possible D gene (5 bases). This CDR3 is 12 amino acids long. Germline V gene sequence: CDR1 SGHTA, CDR2 FQGNSA. Trimming shortened V by 3 bases and J by 9 bases, and 12 bases separated the two germline ends. The CDR3: CASSFPAEGQYF. The CDR3 bases are TGTGCCAGCAGCTTTCCTGCCGAGGGGCAGTACTTC.

The CDR3 region has the DNA TGTGCCAGCTCACCACTAGCGAATGAGCAGTTCTTC. As protein: CASSPLANEQFF. The rearrangement links TRBV18 to TRBJ2-1, with D maybe TRBD2 (5 bases). V lost 1 base and J 7 bases, leaving 5 bases between the germline ends. Germline CDR1 and CDR2: KGHSH and LQKENI. This CDR3 contains 12 residues.

The chain joins TRBV5-1 to TRBJ2-2; D gene uncertain. Germline V CDR1 and CDR2: SGHRS, YFSETQ. The CDR3 extends over 15 amino acids. The germline V and J ends were trimmed by 4 bases and 0 bases, with 10 bases remaining between them. CDR3 loop: CASSIKIPNTGELFF. The CDR3 DNA reads TGCGCCAGCAGCATAAAAATTCCGAACACCGGGGAGCTGTTTTTT.

The chain employs TRBV28 and TRBJ1-1, with 7 nucleotides matching TRBD1. V gave up 6 bases and J gave up 1 base; unmatched junction bases: 5. This CDR3 region has 14 residues. Germline CDR1 is MDHEN and CDR2 is SYDVKM. The CDR3 loop is CASRPGQRNTEAFF. The DNA of the CDR3 is TGTGCCAGCAGACCGGGACAGCGGAACACTGAAGCTTTCTTT. Based on the CDR3 plus reference TRBV28 and TRBJ1-1, the full variable domain is DVKVTQSSRYLVKRTGEKVFLECVQDMDHENMFWYRQDPGLGLRLIYFSYDVKMKEKGDIPEGYSVSREKKERFSLILESASTNQTSMYLCASRPGQRNTEAFFGQGTRLTVV.

V and J are TRBV11-2 and TRBJ2-7; D gene uncertain. CDR3 length equals 13 residues. Germline values: CDR1 SGHAT, CDR2 FQNNGV. Trimming took 5 bases from V and 2 from J, leaving 10 bases between them. CDR3 loop: CASSPESAYEQYF. CDR3 bases: TGTGCCAGCAGCCCGGAATCGGCCTACGAGCAGTACTTC.

This clone came up once. This rearrangement joins TRBV19 to TRBJ2-5, with 8 bases aligning to TRBD2. The J call may not be correct, given that the DNA end is closer to TRBJ2-7. Germline-derived CDR1 and CDR2 are LNHDA and SQIVND (reference sequence). The CDR3 is 16 amino acids. CDR3 bases: TGTGCCAGTACCCCCGGCGGGGCGGGAGGACTAGTCGAGCAGTACTTC. Its translation is CASTPGGAGGLVEQYF.

In its sample, this clone was seen a few times. The V and J genes are TRBV9 and TRBJ2-1; D may be TRBD2 (7 bases). Germline V gene data show CDR1 as SGDLS and CDR2 as YYNGEE. This CDR3 region has 15 residues. Between the trimmed V and J ends, which lost 0 bases and 7 bases, there was a span of 14 bases. The chain's CDR3 is CASSVASGRGNEQFF. The DNA for the CDR3 is TGTGCCAGCAGCGTAGCTTCGGGGAGGGGGAATGAGCAGTTCTTC.

This chain links TRBV7-9 with TRBJ2-5, with 13 bases aligning to TRBD2. Germline-derived CDR1 and CDR2 are SEHNR and FQNEAQ (reference sequence). The CDR3 sequence is 18 residues long. The J segment lost 3 bases and the V segment lost 3 bases, leaving 10 bases of the junction unmatched. The CDR3 DNA follows: TGTGCCAGCAGCTTGAAAATCGGACTAGCGGGGGTAAAAGAGACCCAGTACTTC. Translation: CASSLKIGLAGVKETQYF.

This clone was counted a single time. V and J are TRBV7-9 and TRBJ2-7; 7 positions match TRBD1. J gave up 0 bases and V 5 bases, and 10 bases lay outside the gene matches. There are 16 residues in the CDR3. From germline, CDR1 is SEHNR and CDR2 FQNEAQ (reference sequence). The CDR3 here is CASSLTGTASSYEQYF. CDR3 nucleotides: TGTGCCAGCAGCCTGACCGGGACAGCCAGCTCCTACGAGCAGTACTTC.

This chain links TRBV14 with TRBJ2-5, with D perhaps matching TRBD1 (7 bases). The CDR3 loop spans 15 amino acids. V lost 1 base and J lost 11, with 20 bases in between. Germline V gene lookup returns CDR1 SGHDN and CDR2 FVKESK. The CDR3 here is CASSQGLKGAREQYF. CDR3 coding DNA: TGTGCCAGCAGCCAAGGGTTGAAGGGGGCCCGGGAGCAGTACTTC.

The J gene is TRBJ2-1, the V gene TRBV18, with 11 bases matching TRBD1. Germline values: CDR1 KGHSH, CDR2 LQKENI. Germline trimming cut 3 bases from V and 8 bases from J; bases unmatched to any gene: 9. The CDR3 sequence is 16 residues long. Here the CDR3 reads CASSPRGTGGFDEQFF. For the CDR3, the DNA is TGTGCCAGCTCACCCCGAGGGACAGGGGGTTTCGATGAGCAGTTCTTC.